Included here is one T cell receptor beta chain sequence, with context. This record comes from a study of cytomegalovirus exposure and HLA in healthy donors. Primers included in the PCR were 60 Vbeta and 13 Jbeta primers. The table came from immunoSEQ multiplex PCR; TCRdb's copy has only in-frame clones and leaves some out. Seen here are 150,000 to 200,000 clones, 75% to 80% observed once, and the top ten hold over 13%. CDR1 and CDR2 (germline): MNHNS, SASEGT. V was pared by 6 bases and J by 0 bases, with 6 bases between. The CDR3 extends over 12 amino acids. V usage is TRBV6-1 and J usage is TRBJ2-7; D might be TRBD1 (5 bases). The source of this sequence is a middle-aged man in good health and CMV-seropositive. The source material was PBMCs. CDR3 in DNA: TGTGCCAGCAGCGACAGCTCCTACGAGCAGTACTTC. This encodes CASSDSSYEQYF.